This T cell receptor (beta chain) was documented in a study of blood T cell repertoires in COVID-19. There are 14 residues in the CDR3. Germline V lookup: CDR1 MNHEY, CDR2 SMNVEV (reference sequence). V shed 4 bases and J 5 bases; nucleotides not matched to a gene: 6. Libraries were prepared by immunoSEQ multiplex PCR; TCRdb keeps only in-frame clonotypes and omits some of them. The repertoire has about 210,000 clones, approximately 90% of them found once; the top ten carry approximately 1.8%. The receptor was isolated from a man in his 70s with acute or convalescent COVID-19. The V call is TRBV27, the J call TRBJ1-1, with TRBD1 identical over 8 bases. Sequencing was done on a sample of peripheral blood. CDR3 region: CASSYDRGGTEAFF. CDR3 DNA: TGTGCCAGCAGTTATGACAGGGGAGGTACTGAAGCTTTCTTT.